One sample yielded the 30 T cell receptor beta chains listed below, sequenced in a study of T cell repertoires in cytomegalovirus infection. In TCRdb, the reads were re-called with MiXCR into one record per CDR3 protein. Here the sample spans approximately 89,000 distinct CDR3 sequences, around 32% being singletons. These receptors' antigens are unknown. Sequenced material: CD8+ T cells from cultured PBMCs, taken from culture after CMV antigen stimulation. Source of these receptors: a human donor in good health (CMV status not recorded). Some clones in this sample may be carry-over from other donors' samples.

In this sample, this clonotype turned up a few times. The chain carries TRBV27 and TRBJ2-5, with D unclear. The CDR3 covers 12 residues. Germline loops: CDR1 MNHEY, CDR2 SMNVEV (reference sequence). The ends were cut back, 3 bases at V and 2 bases at J, with 4 bases in the middle. CDR3 sequence: CASSFNQETQYF. The CDR3 bases are TGTGCCAGCAGTTTCAATCAAGAGACCCAGTACTTC.

V and J are TRBV12-3 or TRBV12-4 and TRBJ1-1; 7 bases fit TRBD1. The CDR3 has 14 residues. V shed 5 bases and J 5 bases; nucleotides not matched to a gene: 8. The CDR3 DNA follows: TGTGCCAGCAGTCCCGGGACAGTGCAAACTGAAGCTTTCTTT. Its protein product is CASSPGTVQTEAFF.

This clonotype has a count of ten or more. This sequence joins TRBV12-3 or TRBV12-4 and TRBJ1-2; weak D call: TRBD1 (5 bases). V lost 1 base to trimming and J lost 8 bases, with 8 bases between them. CDR3 length: 12 residues. CDR3 region: CASSLGGDGYTF. The CDR3 bases are TGTGCCAGCAGTTTAGGAGGGGACGGCTACACCTTC.

This clonotype was seen many times. CDR3 protein: CASSLSSSYEQYF. The CDR3 nucleotides read TGTGCCAGCAGCTTATCCTCCAGCTACGAGCAGTACTTC. The chain is built from TRBV7-6 and TRBJ2-7; D not resolved. The length of the CDR3 is 13 residues. In germline, CDR1 is SGHVS, CDR2 FNYEAQ. V was pared by 2 bases and J by 3 bases, with 8 bases between.

As for this clonotype: In this CDR3 the conserved last residue, phenylalanine or tryptophan, is missing, so a read error is likely. No DNA is shown, since the ends of the CDR3 on it are uncertain; the CDR3 is the one TCRdb lists. This rearrangement joins TRBV7-2 to TRBJ2-3; the DNA was not compared with TRBD2, the D call given in the table. The CDR3 contains 13 residues when both ends are counted. Germline values: CDR1 SGHTA, CDR2 FQGNSA. CDR3 sequence reads: CASSVGLAGGKYY.

This clonotype was recorded once. CDR3 in amino acids: CASSFDSATNEKLFF. In DNA, the CDR3 is TGCGCCAGCAGCTTTGATAGCGCAACTAATGAAAAACTGTTTTTT. The rearrangement uses TRBV5-1 and TRBJ1-4; D remains ambiguous. The CDR3 extends over 15 amino acids. Germline assignment: CDR1 SGHRS and CDR2 YFSETQ. Trimming took off 2 bases at V and 0 bases at J, with 8 bases between the two ends.

This clonotype was seen only a few times. V is TRBV7-6 and J is TRBJ2-7, with D possibly TRBD1 on 5 matching bases. From germline, CDR1 is SGHVS and CDR2 FNYEAQ. The V gene lost 5 bases and the J gene lost 2 bases, with 10 bases spanning the gap. The CDR3 contains 13 residues. The CDR3 region has the DNA TGTGCCAGCAGCCGTAGGGGTACCTACGAGCAGTACTTC. Translation gives CASSRRGTYEQYF.

This sequence joins TRBV24-1 and TRBJ2-3; TRBD1 is a possible D gene (5 bases). The CDR3 loop spans 18 amino acids. Germline V gene lookup returns CDR1 KGHDR and CDR2 SFDVKD. The ends were cut back, 2 bases at V and 0 bases at J, with 17 bases in the middle. The DNA for the CDR3 is TGTGCCACCAGTGATTCCCGATGGGGCCGTGCTAGCACAGATACGCAGTATTTT. This gives the protein CATSDSRWGRASTDTQYF.

This clonotype was detected only a few times. This sequence joins TRBV27 and TRBJ1-1, with D tentatively TRBD1 (5 bases). CDR3 length equals 16 residues. Germline-derived CDR1 and CDR2 are MNHEY and SMNVEV (reference sequence). With 4 bases removed from V and 3 bases from J, the gap between germline ends came to 18 bases. This CDR3 is CASSSWAGTIYTEAFF. The CDR3 region has the DNA TGTGCCAGCAGTTCGTGGGCCGGGACCATATACACTGAAGCTTTCTTT.

The chain's CDR3 is CASSLFAGVNQPQHF. The CDR3 DNA sequence: TGTGCCAGCAGCTTGTTTGCAGGGGTTAATCAGCCCCAGCATTTT. The chain has TRBV5-6 and TRBJ1-5, with a weak D call TRBD1 (6 bases). The CDR3 runs to 15 residues. The V gene lost 1 base and the J gene lost 4 bases, with 12 bases spanning the gap. CDR1 is SGHDT and CDR2 is YYEEEE in the germline V gene. The full variable domain, with the rest looked up from reference TRBV5-6 and TRBJ1-5, is DAGVTQSPTHLIKTRGQQVTLRCSPKSGHDTVSWYQQALGQGPQFIFQYYEEEERQRGNFPDRFSGHQFPNYSSELNVNALLLGDSALYLCASSLFAGVNQPQHFGDGTRLSIL.

This clonotype turned up a few times. The chain combines TRBV27 with TRBJ2-1; possible D gene TRBD1, 6 bases. Looked up from germline, CDR1 is MNHEY and CDR2 is SMNVEV (reference sequence). Trimming left V 8 bases short and J 0 bases short, with 14 bases between. This CDR3 spans 15 amino acids. The CDR3 sequence is CASGPTGSSYNEQFF. The CDR3 region has the DNA TGTGCCAGCGGACCTACAGGGAGCTCCTACAATGAGCAGTTCTTC.

The chain links TRBV27 to TRBJ1-4, with D unresolved. The V and J ends lost 5 bases and 6 bases respectively, with 13 bases between them. Looked up from germline, CDR1 is MNHEY and CDR2 is SMNVEV (reference sequence). This CDR3 is 14 amino acids long. CDR3 sequence: CASSHPGRDEKLFF. CDR3 in DNA: TGTGCCAGCAGTCACCCCGGAAGGGATGAAAAACTGTTTTTT.

The rearrangement uses TRBV7-9 and TRBJ2-5, with a weak D call TRBD1 (6 bases). Germline lookup yields CDR1 SEHNR and CDR2 FQNEAQ (reference sequence). V lost 6 bases, J lost 0 bases, and 11 bases lay in between. This CDR3 spans 14 amino acids. Here the CDR3 reads CASSPDSNQETQYF. CDR3 nucleotides: TGTGCCAGCAGTCCGGACAGCAACCAAGAGACCCAGTACTTC.

This clonotype was seen at least ten times. This chain joins TRBV7-9 and TRBJ2-5; 14 bases map to TRBD2. The CDR3 consists of 16 residues. Unmatched junction bases numbered 7, after V lost 6 bases and J lost 4 bases. CDR1 and CDR2 from the germline V gene are SEHNR and FQNEAQ (reference sequence). This CDR3 reads CASRQTSGGARETQYF. CDR3 sequence (DNA): TGTGCCAGCAGGCAGACTAGCGGGGGGGCCCGAGAGACCCAGTACTTC. The complete variable domain, with remaining parts taken from reference TRBV7-9 and TRBJ2-5, reads DTGVSQNPRHKITKRGQNVTFRCDPISEHNRLYWYRQTLGQGPEFLTYFQNEAQLEKSRLLSDRFSAERPKGSFSTLEIQRTEQGDSAMYLCASRQTSGGARETQYFGPGTRLLVL.

This clonotype was seen only a few times. This chain joins TRBV5-6 and TRBJ2-1; D is uncertain. The germline V gene encodes CDR1 SGHDT and CDR2 YYEEEE. There are 15 residues in the CDR3. V lost 1 base to trimming and J lost 7 bases, with 15 bases between them. The CDR3 sequence: CASSLSGFSFNEQFF. As DNA, the CDR3 is TGTGCCAGCAGCTTGTCCGGGTTTTCTTTTAATGAGCAGTTCTTC. Full variable domain (outside the CDR3, taken from reference TRBV5-6 and TRBJ2-1): DAGVTQSPTHLIKTRGQQVTLRCSPKSGHDTVSWYQQALGQGPQFIFQYYEEEERQRGNFPDRFSGHQFPNYSSELNVNALLLGDSALYLCASSLSGFSFNEQFFGPGTRLTVL.

This clonotype was recorded at least ten times. This sequence joins TRBV7-2 and TRBJ1-3; maybe TRBD1 (6 bases). Germline V CDR1 and CDR2: SGHTA, FQGNSA. V lost 5 bases and J 0 bases, leaving 11 bases between the germline ends. The CDR3 extends over 15 amino acids. CDR3 in DNA: TGTGCCAGCAGCCGGGACACCCGCTCTGGAAACACCATATATTTT. Translated: CASSRDTRSGNTIYF.

A few counts support this clonotype. This chain uses TRBV7-8 with TRBJ2-6, with D possibly TRBD2 on 5 matching bases. Per germline, CDR1 SGHVS and CDR2 FQNEAQ. There are 18 residues in the CDR3. Trimming removed 1 base at V and 0 bases at J, with 13 bases between. In nucleotides, the CDR3 is TGTGCCAGCAGCTTAGTCGTGGGCCGGGGCTCTGGGGCCAACGTCCTGACTTTC. As protein: CASSLVVGRGSGANVLTF.

V is TRBV7-9 and J is TRBJ1-4; D unclear. The CDR3 loop spans 13 amino acids. V lost 8 bases and J 0 bases, leaving 7 bases between the germline ends. Germline V gene sequence: CDR1 SEHNR, CDR2 FQNEAQ (reference sequence). CDR3 in DNA: TGTGCCAGCGGGCCAACAACTAATGAAAAACTGTTTTTT. Translating it yields CASGPTTNEKLFF.

The chain employs TRBV27 and TRBJ2-7, with D possibly being TRBD1 (5 bases). Germline values: CDR1 MNHEY, CDR2 SMNVEV (reference sequence). The CDR3 runs to 14 residues. V gave up 0 bases and J gave up 0 bases, with 6 bases separating them. CDR3 DNA: TGTGCCAGCAGTTTATCGCAGGGCTCCTACGAGCAGTACTTC. It codes for CASSLSQGSYEQYF.

The V and J genes are TRBV5-6 and TRBJ1-1; D is uncertain. CDR3 size: 13 residues. Deletions cut 1 base from V and 1 base from J, with 5 bases between. Germline V gene data show CDR1 as SGHDT and CDR2 as YYEEEE. CDR3 in amino acids: CASSLTQNTEAFF. The CDR3 DNA reads as TGTGCCAGCAGCTTGACACAGAACACTGAAGCTTTCTTT.

This clonotype was detected once. This chain links TRBV9 with TRBJ2-7, with TRBD2 matching over 8 bases. The CDR3 is made up of 13 amino acids. Germline CDR1 and CDR2: SGDLS and YYNGEE. V shed 7 bases and J 5 bases; nucleotides not matched to a gene: 8. The CDR3 protein is CASSMAGGHEQYF. Written as DNA, the CDR3 is TGTGCCAGCTCGATGGCGGGGGGCCACGAGCAGTACTTC.

This clonotype was seen only a few times. The chain carries TRBV7-8 and TRBJ2-2; 11 positions agree with TRBD2. Germline CDR1 SGHVS, CDR2 FQNEAQ. V dropped 4 bases and J dropped 0; count of bases not matched to a gene: 4. This CDR3 has 17 residues. The CDR3 reads CASSYLAGGTNTGELFF. CDR3 nucleotide sequence: TGTGCCAGCAGCTATTTAGCGGGGGGGACGAACACCGGGGAGCTGTTTTTT. The variable domain in full, completed from reference TRBV7-8 and TRBJ2-2, reads GAGVSQSPRYKVAKRGQDVALRCDPISGHVSLFWYQQALGQGPEFLTYFQNEAQLDKSGLPSDRFFAERPEGSVSTLKIQRTQQEDSAVYLCASSYLAGGTNTGELFFGEGSRLTVL.

V is TRBV28 and J is TRBJ2-3; D remains unclear. Germline values: CDR1 MDHEN, CDR2 SYDVKM. Trimming left V 4 bases short and J 0 bases short, with 8 bases between. CDR3 size: 14 residues. The CDR3 reads CASSYDGSTDTQYF. CDR3 DNA sequence: TGTGCCAGCAGTTACGACGGGAGCACAGATACGCAGTATTTT.

The genes are TRBV12-3 or TRBV12-4 and TRBJ2-2; D uncertain. CDR3 length: 17 residues. Trimming stripped 0 bases from V and 6 bases from J, with 17 bases between. CDR3 residues: CASSLAPGIGDPGELFF. DNA of the CDR3: TGTGCCAGCAGTTTAGCGCCTGGGATAGGTGATCCCGGGGAGCTGTTTTTT.

The chain employs TRBV5-4 and TRBJ1-1, with D possibly being TRBD1 (5 bases). The V gene lost 5 bases and the J gene lost 2 bases, with 13 bases spanning the gap. Germline assignment: CDR1 SGHNT and CDR2 YYREEE (reference sequence). This CDR3 comprises 14 residues. CDR3 amino acids: CASRGEGQNTEAFF. The CDR3 region has the DNA TGTGCCAGCAGAGGTGAGGGGCAAAACACTGAAGCTTTCTTT.

This clonotype occurred a few times. The chain couples TRBV7-2 to TRBJ2-3; TRBD2 aligns across 9 bases. Germline V gives CDR1 SGHTA, CDR2 FQGNSA. The CDR3 consists of 17 residues. V shed 4 bases, J shed 3 bases, and the junction held 11 bases outside the gene matches. The CDR3 region is CASSWGLGTSLTDTQYF. CDR3 in DNA: TGTGCCAGCAGCTGGGGGTTGGGGACTAGCCTTACAGATACGCAGTATTTT.

This clonotype was seen only a few times. The V and J genes are TRBV12-3 or TRBV12-4 and TRBJ2-1, with D possibly TRBD2 on 7 matching bases. V was clipped by 6 bases and J by 6 bases, with 12 bases between them. The CDR3 length is 13 residues. The CDR3 bases are TGTGCCAGCAGGGGAGGGGGGGGCAATGAGCAGTTCTTC. The encoded protein is CASRGGGGNEQFF.

A few counts support this clonotype. The V call is TRBV27, the J call TRBJ2-1; no clear D gene. Looked up from germline, CDR1 is MNHEY and CDR2 is SMNVEV (reference sequence). V was cut by 2 bases and J by 6 bases, with 8 bases left in between. The CDR3 contains 13 residues. The CDR3 loop is CASSLQTLNEQFF. CDR3 in DNA: TGTGCCAGCAGTTTACAGACTCTCAATGAGCAGTTCTTC.

This clonotype was observed at least ten times. This CDR3 is CASSYGPEQYF. Written as DNA, the CDR3 is TGCGCCAGCAGTTATGGACCCGAGCAGTACTTC. This chain links TRBV5-1 with TRBJ2-7; D unresolved. Germline lookup yields CDR1 SGHRS and CDR2 YFSETQ. V shed 5 bases and J shed 6 bases, with 9 bases lying between them. The CDR3 sequence is 11 residues long.

The rearrangement uses TRBV29-1 and TRBJ2-1, with 7 nucleotides matching TRBD2. Germline values: CDR1 SQVTM, CDR2 ANQGSEA. CDR3 length equals 14 residues. CDR3: CRVIGGGSYNEQFF. Written as DNA, the CDR3 is TGCAGGGTAATTGGGGGGGGGTCCTACAATGAGCAGTTCTTC.